These T cell receptor beta chains were read from a single sample in a study of cytomegalovirus exposure and HLA in healthy donors. Assay: immunoSEQ multiplex PCR; the TCRdb copy retains only in-frame clones and omits some. The sample lists tens of thousands of clones, roughly nine tenths occurring once. Sample: PBMCs. The receptors come from a man between 25 and 39 years old in good health and CMV-seropositive. Each CDR3 is given with its conserved first and last residue.

>TRBJ1-2|TRBV7-9
CASNPSDREGSDGYTF
>TRBJ2-2|TRBV12-5
CASGDLAGGYTGELFF
>TRBJ2-3|TRBV28
CARRLAGGVDTQYF
>TRBJ1-2|TRBV5-1
CASSSSGTGGGGYTF
>TRBJ1-4|TRBV10-3
CAISTGTGGEKLFF
>TRBJ2-1|TRBV15
CATSPPGDRGRSEQFF
>TRBJ2-7|TRBV27
CASSAPGQGSTRVYEQYF
>TRBJ2-7|TRBV19
CASSGGTGPYEQYF
>TRBJ2-4|TRBV7-8
CASRPGTSGWSKNIQYF
>TRBJ2-1|TRBV9
CASSVVGAYNEQFF
>TRBJ2-3|TRBV5-1
CASSGVRLAGGLVGHTQYF
>TRBJ2-2|TRBV7-3
CASSPGQGAFGELFF
>TRBJ2-7|TRBV21-1
CARRTSATYEQYF
>TRBJ1-1|TRBV6-1
CASTEGVGNTEAFF
>TRBJ1-1|TRBV5-1
CASSGQGADTEAFF
>TRBJ2-7|TRBV11-2
CASRLAGGAYEQYF
>TRBJ2-2|TRBV5-8
CASSWDRGTGELFF
>TRBJ2-2|TRBV5-1
CASSQTGNTGELFF
>TRBJ2-7|TRBV5-1
CASSTGYYEQYF
>NA|TRBV7-2
CASRELVSYEQYF
>TRBJ2-7|TRBV7-9
CASSTGQGAREQYF
>TRBJ1-1|TRBV5-5
CASRGRRGPNTEAFF
>TRBJ1-2|TRBV27
CASSGVGNYGYTF
>TRBJ2-3|TRBV5-1
CASSSGQLSGTDTQYF
>TRBJ2-6|TRBV5-1
CASNGWLAGANVLTF
>TRBJ2-2|TRBV27
CASSPEANTGELFF
>TRBJ2-3|TRBV27
CASSLSGVTDTQYF
>TRBJ1-2|TRBV15
CATRLGDGYTF
>NA|TRBV4-1
CASSGDPGGEQYF
>TRBJ2-5|TRBV2
CASSLGQPKETQYF
>TRBJ2-1|TRBV2
CASRNRGSSYNEQFF
>TRBJ2-7|TRBV5-4
CASSSKTSGSHEQYF
>TRBJ1-2|TRBV11-2
CASSLDSAGVGYTF
>TRBJ1-5|TRBV30
CAWSFAGGGSNQPQHF
>TRBJ2-1|TRBV7-2
CASSIIAGAAYNEQFF
>TRBJ1-5|TRBV28
CASSSGDAGPHNQPQHF
>TRBJ2-7|TRBV5-1
CASSLEATGSYEQYF
>TRBJ1-5|TRBV27
CASSHRSDQPQHF
>TRBJ2-7|TRBV6-1
CASSEGGQYEQYF
>TRBJ1-5|TRBV6-1
CASTQGSSNQPQHF
>TRBJ2-7|TRBV4-1
CASSQLAGGYEQYF
>TRBJ2-2|TRBV5-1
CASSLIQGDTGELFF
>TRBJ1-1|TRBV28
CASTVGDRGPGTEAFF
>TRBJ2-3|TRBV15
CATSRDRTSGSTDTQYF
>TRBJ1-4|TRBV2
CASSEAGADEKLFF
>TRBJ1-4|TRBV30
CAWNPVGSTNEKLFF
>TRBJ2-5|TRBV20-1
CSQETQYF
>TRBJ2-7|TRBV27
CASSFLSSGIALYIIYEQYF
>NA|TRBV2
CASSVGTDYEQYF
>TRBJ2-5|TRBV18
CASSSRTATPETQYF
>TRBJ1-5|TRBV18
CASSPSGGFNQPQHF
>TRBJ2-1|TRBV5-1
CASSWSGGDNEQFF
>TRBJ1-1|TRBV9
CASSPRTGRTEAFF
>TRBJ1-1|TRBV25-1
CASSEMAGSTEAFF